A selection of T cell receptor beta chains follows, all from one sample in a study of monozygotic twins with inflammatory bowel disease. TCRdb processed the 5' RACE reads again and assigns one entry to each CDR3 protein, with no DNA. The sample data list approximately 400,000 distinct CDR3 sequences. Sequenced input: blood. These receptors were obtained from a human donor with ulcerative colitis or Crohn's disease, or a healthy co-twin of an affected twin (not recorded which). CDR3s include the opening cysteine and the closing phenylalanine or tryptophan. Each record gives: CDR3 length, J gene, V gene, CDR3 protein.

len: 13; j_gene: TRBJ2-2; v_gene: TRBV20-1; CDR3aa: CSARLAGTGELFF
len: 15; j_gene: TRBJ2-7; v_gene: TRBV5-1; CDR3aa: CASSLGGGDSYEQYF
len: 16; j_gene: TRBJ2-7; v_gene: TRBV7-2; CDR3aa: CASSLGILGFRYEQYF
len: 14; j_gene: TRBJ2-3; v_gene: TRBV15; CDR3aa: CATGRLDYTDTQYF
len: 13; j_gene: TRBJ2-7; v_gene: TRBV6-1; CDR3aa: CASSAGQGAPSYF
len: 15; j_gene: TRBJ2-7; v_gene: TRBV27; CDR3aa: CASSPRLERSYEQYF
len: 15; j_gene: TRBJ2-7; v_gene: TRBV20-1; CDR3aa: CSAPPSGGASYEQYF
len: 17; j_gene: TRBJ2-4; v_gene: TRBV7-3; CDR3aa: CASSSDLSPAGENIQYF
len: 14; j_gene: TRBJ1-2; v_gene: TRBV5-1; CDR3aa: CASSLSQINYGYTF
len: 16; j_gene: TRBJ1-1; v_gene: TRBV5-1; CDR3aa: CPSSLGVTGGGRVAFF
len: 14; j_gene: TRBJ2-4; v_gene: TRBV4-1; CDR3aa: CASSQELRVNIQYF
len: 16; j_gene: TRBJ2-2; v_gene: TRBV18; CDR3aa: CASSLHRVDNTGELFF
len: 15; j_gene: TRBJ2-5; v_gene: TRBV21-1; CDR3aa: CASSRHRDRQETQYF
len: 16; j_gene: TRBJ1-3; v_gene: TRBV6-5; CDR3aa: CASSYSTSAGGNTIYF
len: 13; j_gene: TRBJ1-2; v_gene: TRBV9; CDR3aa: CASSPWNGYGYTF
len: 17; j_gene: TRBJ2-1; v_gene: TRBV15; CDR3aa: CATSTRTGGMRDNEQFF
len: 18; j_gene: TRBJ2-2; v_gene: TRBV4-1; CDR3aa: CASSQDRVRGRSHRELFF
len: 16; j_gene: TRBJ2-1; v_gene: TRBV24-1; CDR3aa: CATSDASGGSYNEQFF
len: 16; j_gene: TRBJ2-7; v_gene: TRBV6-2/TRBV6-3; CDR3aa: CASSLGPGTAAYEQYF
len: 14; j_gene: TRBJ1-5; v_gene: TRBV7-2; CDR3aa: CASSFPGHNQPQHF
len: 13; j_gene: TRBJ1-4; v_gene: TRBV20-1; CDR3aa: CSAQDRRGEKLFF
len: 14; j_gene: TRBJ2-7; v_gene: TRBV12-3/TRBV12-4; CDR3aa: CASSFDRDAYEQYF
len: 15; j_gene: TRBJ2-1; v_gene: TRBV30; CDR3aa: CAWRVAGASYNEQFF
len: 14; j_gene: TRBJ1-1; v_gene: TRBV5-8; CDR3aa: CASSLQQGYTEAFF
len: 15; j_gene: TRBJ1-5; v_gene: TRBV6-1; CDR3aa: CASRFGGGSNQPQHF
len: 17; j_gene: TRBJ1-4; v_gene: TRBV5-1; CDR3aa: CASSRGQPFPTNEKLFF
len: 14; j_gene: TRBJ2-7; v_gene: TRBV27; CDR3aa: CASSLDSISYEQYF
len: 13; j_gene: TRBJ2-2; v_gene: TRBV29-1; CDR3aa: CSVDTSNTGELFF
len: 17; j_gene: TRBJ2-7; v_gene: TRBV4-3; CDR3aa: CASSQDWLAGASYEQYF
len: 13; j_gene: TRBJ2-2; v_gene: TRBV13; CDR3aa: CASSPGTDGELFF
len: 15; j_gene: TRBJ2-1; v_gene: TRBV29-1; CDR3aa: CSVESARDRRNEQFF
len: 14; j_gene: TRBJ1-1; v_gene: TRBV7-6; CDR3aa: CASSLGGSNTEAFF
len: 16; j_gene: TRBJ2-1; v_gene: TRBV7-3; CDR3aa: CASSLESGAAHNEQFF
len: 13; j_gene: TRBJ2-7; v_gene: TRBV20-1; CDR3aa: CSASLGRGGEQYF
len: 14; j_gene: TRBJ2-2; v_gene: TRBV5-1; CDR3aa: CASSFGGSTGELFF
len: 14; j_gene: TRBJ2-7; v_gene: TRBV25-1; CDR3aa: CASRGQGHSYEQYF
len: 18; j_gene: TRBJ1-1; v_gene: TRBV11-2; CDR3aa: CASSLVFPGHRGRTEAFF
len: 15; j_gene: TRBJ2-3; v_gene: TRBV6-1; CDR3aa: CASSRRGLSTDTQYF
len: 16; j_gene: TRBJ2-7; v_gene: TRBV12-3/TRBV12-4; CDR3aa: CASREGGGGIHYEQHF
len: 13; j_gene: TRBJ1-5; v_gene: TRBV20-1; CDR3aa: CSARNQGDQPQHF
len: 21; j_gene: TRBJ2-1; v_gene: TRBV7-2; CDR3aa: CASSGGPGLAGGPSSYNEQFF
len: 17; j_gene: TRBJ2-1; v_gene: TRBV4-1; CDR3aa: CASSQFLAGGFGNEQFF
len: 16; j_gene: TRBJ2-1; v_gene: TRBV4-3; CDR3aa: CASSPRRTGIYNEQFF
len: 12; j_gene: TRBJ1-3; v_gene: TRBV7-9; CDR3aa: CASSLEVNTIYF
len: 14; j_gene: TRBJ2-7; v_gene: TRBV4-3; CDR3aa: CASSRNMGVPEQYF
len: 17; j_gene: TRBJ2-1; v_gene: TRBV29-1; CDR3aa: CSVVIPHWRSSYNEQFF
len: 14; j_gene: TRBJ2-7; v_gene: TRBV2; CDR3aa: CASSGGPPPYEQYF
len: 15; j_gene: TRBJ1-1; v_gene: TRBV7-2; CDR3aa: CASSLGGQKYTEAFF
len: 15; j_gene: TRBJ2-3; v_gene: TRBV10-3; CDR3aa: CAISVGVGGTDTQYF
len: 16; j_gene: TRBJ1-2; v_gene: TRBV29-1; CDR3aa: CSVDAYDQGGAHGYTF
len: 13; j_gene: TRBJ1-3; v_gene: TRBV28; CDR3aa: CASSLGTGLTIYF
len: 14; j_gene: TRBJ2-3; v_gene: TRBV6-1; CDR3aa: CASSELGDTDTQYF
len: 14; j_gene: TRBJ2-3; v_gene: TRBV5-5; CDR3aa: CASSSDRSPDTQYF
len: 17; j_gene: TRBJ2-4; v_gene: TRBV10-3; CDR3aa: CAISESGVRGLQNIQYF
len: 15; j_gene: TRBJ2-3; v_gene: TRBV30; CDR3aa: CAWSPGQGVVDTQYF
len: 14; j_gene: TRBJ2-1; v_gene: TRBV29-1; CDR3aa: CSVDTGNSYNEQFF
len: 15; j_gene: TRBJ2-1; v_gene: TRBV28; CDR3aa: CASKPRAGWYNEQFF
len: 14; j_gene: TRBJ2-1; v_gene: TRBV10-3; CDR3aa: CAIRSDRDGNEQFF
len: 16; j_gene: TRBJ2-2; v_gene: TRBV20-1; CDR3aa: CSAQGYPRPNTGELFF
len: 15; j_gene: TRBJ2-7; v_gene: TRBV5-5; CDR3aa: CASSLSDTGLYEQYF